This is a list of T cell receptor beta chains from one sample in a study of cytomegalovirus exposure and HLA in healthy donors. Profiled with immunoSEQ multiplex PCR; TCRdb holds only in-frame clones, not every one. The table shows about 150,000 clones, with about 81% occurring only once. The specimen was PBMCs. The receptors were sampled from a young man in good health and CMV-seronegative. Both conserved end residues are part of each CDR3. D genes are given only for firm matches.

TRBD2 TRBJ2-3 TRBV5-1 CASRQRREGTDTQYF
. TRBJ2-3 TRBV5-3 CARSPPPADTQYF
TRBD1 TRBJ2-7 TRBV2 CASNTRGTLDAEQYF
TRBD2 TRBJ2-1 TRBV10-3 CAISESTRLAGGNEQFF
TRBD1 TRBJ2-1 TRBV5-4 CASSPPRGRDIGEQFF
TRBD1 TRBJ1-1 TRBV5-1 CASSKWTGRNTEAFF
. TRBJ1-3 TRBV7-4 CASSRRANTIYF
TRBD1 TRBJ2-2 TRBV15 CATSWTGGGSGELFF
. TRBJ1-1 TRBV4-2 CASSLGDTEAFF
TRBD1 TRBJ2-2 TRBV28 CASRLQGDAGELFF
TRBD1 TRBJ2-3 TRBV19 CASSIGGGALDTQYF
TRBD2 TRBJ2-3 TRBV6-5 CASSYSTAGARDTQYF
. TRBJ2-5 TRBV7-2 CASSLARYQETQYF
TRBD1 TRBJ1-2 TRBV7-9 CASSSGTGGDYGYTF
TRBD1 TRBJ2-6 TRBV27 CASTQGAGANGLTF
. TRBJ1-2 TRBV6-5 CASKWGDNGYTF
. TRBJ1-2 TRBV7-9 CASSLGETYGYTF
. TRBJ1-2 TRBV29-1 CSVWESYGYTF
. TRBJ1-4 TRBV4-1 CASSQHQPTGRAEKLFF
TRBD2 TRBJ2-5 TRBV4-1 CASSQTGTSGRFQETQYF
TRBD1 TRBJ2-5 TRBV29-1 CSVEPDRVRETQYF
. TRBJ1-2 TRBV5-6 CASSLAPVRDGYTF
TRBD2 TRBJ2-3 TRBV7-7 CASSLSGGRGNTQYF
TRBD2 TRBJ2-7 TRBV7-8 CASSLAGAGGREQYF
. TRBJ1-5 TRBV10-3 CAISVEVLQPQHF
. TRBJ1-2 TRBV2 CASSGRGRNYGYTF
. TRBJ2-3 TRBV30 CAWTGVSRDTQYF
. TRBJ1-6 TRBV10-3 CAISRTDDSPLHF
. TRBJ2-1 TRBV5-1 CASSLGDMANNEQFF
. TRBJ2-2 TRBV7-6 CASSLEGLGSGELFF
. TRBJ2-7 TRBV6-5 CASSYGRDYEQYF
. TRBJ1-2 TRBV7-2 CASSLIHGHYGYTF